These 24 T cell receptor beta chains were all obtained from the same sample, sequenced in a study of blood T cells in healthy people across ages. The authors ran a second PCR of roughly 6 to 12 cycles using a sample-barcoded 5' primer and a J-beta primer mix. TCRdb re-called the 5' RACE reads with MiXCR, one entry per CDR3 protein. The data contain hundreds of thousands of distinct CDR3 sequences, around 38% of them singletons. Sequencing used blood. These receptors were taken from an elderly man in good health.

In this sample, this clonotype turned up a few times. The rearrangement links TRBV29-1 to TRBJ2-7, with a weak D call TRBD2 (6 bases). Germline V gene sequence: CDR1 SQVTM, CDR2 ANQGSEA. Trimming removed 4 bases at V and 0 bases at J, with 13 bases between. The CDR3 loop spans 14 amino acids. CDR3: CSVVEGISSYEQYF. As DNA, the CDR3 is TGCAGCGTTGTGGAGGGGATCAGCTCCTACGAGCAGTACTTC.

This clonotype was found many times. The rearrangement joins TRBV29-1 to TRBJ2-3, with 7 bases matching TRBD2. Germline values: CDR1 SQVTM, CDR2 ANQGSEA. The CDR3 runs 15 residues. Germline trimming cut 3 bases from V and 0 bases from J; bases unmatched to any gene: 6. Here the CDR3 DNA reads TGCAGCGTTGACGGGGGGTCGTCTAGCACAGATACGCAGTATTTT. Protein: CSVDGGSSSTDTQYF.

The rearrangement links TRBV9 to TRBJ2-7, with 8 bases identical to TRBD2. After removal of 0 bases from V and 0 bases from J, the junction contained 2 bases not matched to a gene. The CDR3 sequence is 15 residues long. The germline CDR1 and CDR2 sequences are SGDLS and YYNGEE. CDR3: CASSVEAGGSYEQYF. As DNA, the CDR3 is TGTGCCAGCAGCGTAGAGGCGGGAGGCTCCTACGAGCAGTACTTC.

The chain carries TRBV6-2 or TRBV6-3 and TRBJ1-2; no reliable D call. CDR3 length: 16 residues. CDR1 and CDR2 from the germline V gene are MNHEY and SVGEGT. The V end lost 2 bases, the J end lost 1 base, and 14 bases lay between the germline ends. CDR3 nucleotides: TGTGCCAGCAGTTACGCCCAGTGGCGGGTTAACTATGGCTACACCTTC. Translating it yields CASSYAQWRVNYGYTF.

This clonotype has only a few counts. CDR3 protein: CASRGVAGYQETQYF. The CDR3 DNA is TGTGCCAGCAGAGGGGTCGCGGGGTACCAAGAGACCCAGTACTTC. The chain employs TRBV7-2 and TRBJ2-5; D might be TRBD2 (6 bases). Germline V CDR1 and CDR2: SGHTA, FQGNSA. This CDR3 contains 15 residues. V was pared by 6 bases and J by 0 bases, with 14 bases between.

This clonotype turned up a few times. The chain has TRBV27 and TRBJ2-1, with 11 positions matching TRBD2. The CDR3 has 16 residues. The junction had 3 bases not matched to a gene; V was cut back by 5 bases and J by 0 bases. Per the germline V gene, CDR1 is MNHEY and CDR2 is SMNVEV (reference sequence). This CDR3 is CASSGLAGGSYNEQFF. In DNA form, the CDR3 reads TGTGCCAGCAGTGGGCTAGCGGGAGGCTCCTACAATGAGCAGTTCTTC.

This clonotype was recorded a few times. The CDR3 protein is CASSLARGAGGSYEQYF. DNA of the CDR3: TGCGCCAGCAGCTTGGCCAGGGGAGCGGGGGGTTCCTACGAGCAGTACTTC. The chain employs TRBV5-1 and TRBJ2-7; 9 bases fit TRBD2. The V segment lost 0 bases and the J segment 1 base; nucleotides outside the gene matches: 8. The CDR3 contains 17 residues. CDR1 is SGHRS, CDR2 YFSETQ, per germline. Combining the CDR3 with reference TRBV5-1 and TRBJ2-7 gives the whole variable domain KAGVTQTPRYLIKTRGQQVTLSCSPISGHRSVSWYQQTPGQGLQFLFEYFSETQRNKGNFPGRFSGRQFSNSRSEMNVSTLELGDSALYLCASSLARGAGGSYEQYFGPGTRLTVT.

This clonotype was counted a few times. The chain combines TRBV2 with TRBJ2-1, with 10 bases lining up with TRBD1. The CDR3 extends over 13 amino acids. Germline CDR1 is SNHLY and CDR2 is FYNNEI. V lost 8 bases to trimming and J lost 8 bases; unmatched junction nucleotides: 6. The CDR3 reads CASERQGAYEQFF. The CDR3 DNA sequence: TGTGCCAGCGAAAGACAGGGGGCGTATGAGCAGTTCTTC.

The gene calls are TRBV14 and TRBJ2-7, with D unclear. Trimming removed 4 bases at V and 1 base at J, with 5 bases between. The CDR3 length is 12 residues. The germline CDR1 and CDR2 sequences are SGHDN and FVKESK. The CDR3 here is CASSLMSYEQYF. Written as DNA, the CDR3 is TGTGCCAGCAGCCTCATGTCCTACGAGCAGTACTTC.

This chain connects TRBV9 to TRBJ2-5; D gene ambiguous. Trimming stripped 3 bases from V and 3 bases from J, with 9 bases between. This CDR3 has 13 amino acids. The V gene's germline CDR1 is SGDLS and CDR2 YYNGEE. The CDR3 DNA reads as TGTGCCAGCAGCGATGCGTGGGAAGAGACCCAGTACTTC. It is translated as CASSDAWEETQYF.

This clonotype was observed many times. This chain connects TRBV29-1 to TRBJ2-4; 8 bases map to TRBD2. V was clipped by 6 bases and J by 0 bases; unmatched bases: 13. The CDR3 has 17 amino acids. CDR1 SQVTM and CDR2 ANQGSEA come from the germline V gene. The CDR3 spells CSVLVGSGILAKNIQYF. CDR3 nucleotides: TGCAGCGTCCTGGTGGGTAGCGGGATACTAGCCAAAAACATTCAGTACTTC.

Points on this clonotype: This may stem from a read error, because a much larger clone lies one nucleotide away. The rearrangement links TRBV6-6 to TRBJ2-1; 7 positions match TRBD2. After removal of 4 bases from V and 5 bases from J, the junction contained 14 bases not matched to a gene. Per the germline V gene, CDR1 is MNHNY and CDR2 is SVGAGI (reference sequence). CDR3 length: 17 residues. The CDR3 sequence: CASSLPGRVRVNNEQFF. DNA of the CDR3: TGTGCCAGCAGTTTACCGGGGAGGGTGCGAGTAAACAATGAGCAGTTCTTC.

In its sample, this clonotype was seen a few times. The CDR3 protein is CASSLGGAPRLRRNEKLFF. The CDR3 DNA follows: TGTGCCAGCAGCCTGGGTGGGGCCCCCAGGCTAAGGAGAAATGAAAAACTGTTTTTT. V is TRBV5-7 and J is TRBJ1-4, with D possibly being TRBD1 (5 bases). TRBV5-7 is labeled an ORF, and its function is uncertain. The germline V and J ends were trimmed by 4 bases and 5 bases, with 27 bases remaining between them. The CDR3 runs 19 residues.

The chain joins TRBV4-3 to TRBJ2-6; perhaps TRBD1 as D (6 bases). Germline loops: CDR1 LGHNA, CDR2 YSLEER. The CDR3 covers 17 residues. V shed 3 bases and J shed 6 bases, with 18 bases lying between them. The CDR3 DNA is TGCGCCAGCAGCCATCCCAACCCCAGGGGTCCGGCCAACGTCCTGACTTTC. Amino acid sequence: CASSHPNPRGPANVLTF.

This rearrangement joins TRBV7-8 to TRBJ2-5, with D tentatively TRBD1 (6 bases). The J call is in doubt because the DNA end fits TRBJ2-7 better. Germline V CDR1 and CDR2: SGHVS, FQNEAQ. This CDR3 has 16 amino acids. The CDR3 DNA reads as TGTGCCAGCAGCTCGACGGTTAGGGGGATTTCGAGCGAGCAGTACTTC. The encoded protein is CASSSTVRGISSEQYF.

The chain has TRBV7-2 and TRBJ2-5, with 7 nucleotides matching TRBD2. This CDR3 is built from 12 residues. J was trimmed by 9 bases and V by 5 bases; bases with no gene match: 6. Germline V gene sequence: CDR1 SGHTA, CDR2 FQGNSA. Written as DNA, the CDR3 is TGTGCCAGCAGCCCGGGACGGGAGGCCCAGTACTTC. This gives the protein CASSPGREAQYF.

The table lists this clonotype with a few counts. The chain employs TRBV5-6 and TRBJ2-7, with D maybe TRBD1 (6 bases). The CDR3 sequence is 13 residues long. CDR1 SGHDT and CDR2 YYEEEE come from the germline V gene. V lost 4 bases, J lost 3 bases, and 11 bases lay in between. Written as DNA, the CDR3 is TGTGCCAGCAGCCGGGACATTAACTACGAGCAGTACTTC. The encoded protein is CASSRDINYEQYF.

The CDR3 nucleotides read TGTGCCAGCGGAGGACAGGTAGTAGCCAAAAACATTCAGTACTTC. This codes for CASGGQVVAKNIQYF. The J gene is TRBJ2-4, the V gene TRBV28, with 7 bases identical to TRBD1. The CDR3 has 15 amino acids. Germline V gene lookup returns CDR1 MDHEN and CDR2 SYDVKM. Trimming at V came to 8 bases and at J to 0 bases, leaving 7 bases not matched to a gene.

This clonotype was detected only a few times. V and J are TRBV12-3 or TRBV12-4 and TRBJ1-2, with 10 bases that match TRBD1. V lost 7 bases and J lost 1; bases outside the gene matches: 6. The CDR3 loop spans 15 amino acids. CDR3 amino acids: CASTVGQGVNYGYTF. The CDR3 DNA reads as TGTGCCAGCACCGTAGGACAGGGGGTTAACTATGGCTACACCTTC.

This clonotype appeared a few times. This sequence joins TRBV20-1 and TRBJ2-3; D may be TRBD1 (6 bases). V lost 4 bases, J lost 0 bases, and 14 bases lay in between. The CDR3 contains 15 residues. Germline V gene data show CDR1 as DFQATT and CDR2 as SNEGSKA (reference sequence). The CDR3: CSAITYRASTDTQYF. The CDR3 DNA is TGCAGTGCTATTACCTACAGGGCTAGCACAGATACGCAGTATTTT.

The gene calls are TRBV3-1 and TRBJ2-4, with D tentatively TRBD1 (5 bases). V lost 4 bases and J lost 3, with 16 bases in between. In germline, CDR1 is LGHDT, CDR2 YNNKEL (reference sequence). The CDR3 totals 16 residues. The CDR3 loop is CASSPEWGRGKNIQYF. The CDR3 bases are TGTGCCAGCAGCCCAGAATGGGGTAGGGGCAAAAACATTCAGTACTTC.

The CDR3 sequence: CAISDPDRGRETQYF. The CDR3 DNA is TGTGCCATCAGTGATCCGGACAGGGGGCGGGAGACCCAGTACTTC. The chain links TRBV10-3 to TRBJ2-5; 11 bases agree with TRBD1. The CDR3 runs to 15 residues. The ends lost 3 bases at V and 5 bases at J; junction bases unmatched: 5. Per the germline V gene, CDR1 is ENHRY and CDR2 is SYGVKD.

This clonotype has only one observation. This may arise from a read error, as a much more abundant clone is one base away. This chain joins TRBV10-3 and TRBJ2-1; the D is unclear. The last part of the DNA fits TRBJ2-7 better; the J call may be wrong. This CDR3 is 13 amino acids long. Per the germline V gene, CDR1 is ENHRY and CDR2 is SYGVKD. For the CDR3, the DNA is TGTGCCATCAGCGAAACACCCTACAATGAGCAGTACTTC. Translation: CAISETPYNEQYF.

The V gene is TRBV12-3 or TRBV12-4, the J gene TRBJ2-1; 10 bases agree with TRBD2. The J segment lost 6 bases and the V segment lost 5 bases, leaving 4 bases of the junction unmatched. The CDR3 is made up of 14 amino acids. CDR3 sequence (DNA): TGTGCCAGCAGTATTAGCGGGAGGCTCAATGAGCAGTTCTTC. Its translation: CASSISGRLNEQFF.